Listed here is a single TCR beta chain. This sample is part of a study of OX40 agonist ivuxolimab in advanced cancers. Some clones are missing from TCRdb's copy, which holds only in-frame ones; the method was immunoSEQ multiplex PCR. This repertoire shows roughly 100,000 clones, around 87% found once; its top ten account for over 0.3%. The study sampled blood at baseline, cycle 4 day 1, and cycle 7 day 1. This receptor was obtained from an adult with an advanced solid tumor such as melanoma, head and neck, liver or kidney cancer. This material consisted of CD4+ or CD8+ T cells sorted from blood, taken in a trial of the OX40 agonist ivuxolimab.

Here the CDR3 reads CASSSGGRLNTEAFF. The CDR3 DNA is TGTGCCAGTAGTAGTGGGGGGCGTTTGAACACTGAAGCTTTCTTT. The V gene is TRBV19, the J gene TRBJ1-1, with a tentative D call TRBD1 (6 bases). The V gene lost 4 bases and the J gene lost 0 bases, with 12 bases spanning the gap. The CDR3 spans 15 residues. Germline-derived CDR1 and CDR2 are LNHDA and SQIVND (reference sequence). Drawing the rest from reference TRBV19 and TRBJ1-1, the complete variable domain is DGGITQSPKYLFRKEGQNVTLSCEQNLNHDAMYWYRQDPGQGLRLIYYSQIVNDFQKGDIAEGYSVSREKKESFPLTVTSAQKNPTAFYLCASSSGGRLNTEAFFGQGTRLTVV.